This T cell receptor (beta chain) was retrieved from a study of naive CD8 T cells in extremely preterm neonates. The repertoire was sequenced with immunoSEQ multiplex PCR; TCRdb's copy has only in-frame clones and lacks some. In the table there are approximately 7,900 clones, around 98% of which are singletons. Deletions cut 2 bases from V and 7 bases from J, with 12 bases between. This CDR3 contains 13 residues. Germline V gene lookup returns CDR1 SGHRS and CDR2 YFSETQ. Per sample, roughly 17,000 to 100,000 naive CD8+ cells were sorted. The V gene is TRBV5-1, the J gene TRBJ1-1, with D hard to call. What was sequenced was naive CD8+ T cells from blood. This clonotype originated in a human donor in good health. CDR3 nucleotide sequence: TGCGCCAGCAGCTTAAGCGGGCAAATTGAAGCTTTCTTT. Its translation is CASSLSGQIEAFF.